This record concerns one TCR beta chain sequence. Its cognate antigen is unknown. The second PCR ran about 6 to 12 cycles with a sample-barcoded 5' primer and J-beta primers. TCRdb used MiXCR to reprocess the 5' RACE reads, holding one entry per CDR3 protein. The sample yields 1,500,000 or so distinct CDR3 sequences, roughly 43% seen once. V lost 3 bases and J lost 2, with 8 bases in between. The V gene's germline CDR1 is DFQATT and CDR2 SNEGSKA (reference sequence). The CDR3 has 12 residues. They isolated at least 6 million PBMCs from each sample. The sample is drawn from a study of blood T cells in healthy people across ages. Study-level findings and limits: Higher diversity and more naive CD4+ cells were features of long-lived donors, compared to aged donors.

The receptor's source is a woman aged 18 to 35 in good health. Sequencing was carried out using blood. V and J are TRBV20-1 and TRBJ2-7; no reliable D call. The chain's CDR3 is CSASKRAYEQYF. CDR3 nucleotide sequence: TGCAGTGCTAGTAAAAGGGCCTACGAGCAGTACTTC.